The source of this T cell receptor beta chain is a study of T cell repertoires in cytomegalovirus infection. Ten or more counts support this clonotype. The target antigen is unknown. TCRdb fed the reads into MiXCR, producing one record per CDR3 protein. The sample shows some 110,000 distinct CDR3 sequences, 9.5% to 13% of them seen only once. This CDR3 contains 14 residues. The V gene's germline CDR1 is MDHEN and CDR2 SYDVKM. Trimming shortened V by 2 bases and J by 11 bases, and 15 bases separated the two germline ends. V is TRBV28 and J is TRBJ1-4; no clear D gene. This sequence originates from a human donor in good health (CMV status not recorded). Some clones in this sample may be carry-over from other donors' samples. Sequenced sample: PBMCs, sequenced either directly or after in vitro stimulation (not recorded which). This chain's CDR3 is CASSLVRFGEKLFF. DNA of the CDR3: TGTGCCAGCAGTTTAGTTCGATTCGGCGAGAAACTGTTTTTT.